The 19 T cell receptor beta chains reported below all come from one sample, sequenced in a study of blood T cell repertoires in COVID-19. Clones were sequenced by immunoSEQ multiplex PCR, and TCRdb holds only the in-frame ones, with some missing. In the table there are 150,000 to 200,000 clones, more than 75% of which are singletons. The sample was PBMCs or T cells enriched from blood (not recorded which). The receptors originated from a man aged 35 to 55 who had recovered from COVID-19.

This clone was detected once. The chain couples TRBV2 to TRBJ2-5, with D tentatively TRBD1 (5 bases). Germline lookup yields CDR1 SNHLY and CDR2 FYNNEI. Trimming pared 3 bases from V and 3 bases from J, leaving 8 bases between. The CDR3 sequence is 13 residues long. CDR3 in amino acids: CASSETVKETQYF. The CDR3 DNA follows: TGTGCCAGCAGTGAGACAGTAAAAGAGACCCAGTACTTC.

The chain joins TRBV3-1 (or the pseudogene TRBV3-2) to TRBJ1-2, with 10 bases matching TRBD1. V trimming: 3 bases; J trimming: 4 bases; junction bases outside the gene matches: 5. The length of the CDR3 is 15 residues. CDR1 is LGHDT and CDR2 is YNNKEL in the germline V gene (reference sequence). The CDR3 loop reads CASSQRDRGPYGYTF. The CDR3 coding sequence is TGTGCCAGCAGCCAGAGGGACAGGGGCCCCTATGGCTACACCTTC.

CDR3 sequence: CASSLSEGGASGYTF. The CDR3 nucleotides read TGTGCCAGCAGTTTATCGGAAGGGGGGGCGAGTGGCTACACCTTC. J is TRBJ1-2 and V is TRBV27; D is possibly TRBD1 (6 bases). This CDR3 is built from 15 residues. Germline V CDR1 and CDR2: MNHEY, SMNVEV (reference sequence). V gave up 0 bases and J gave up 7 bases, with 15 bases separating them.

In this sample, this clone turned up a few times. The chain joins TRBV2 to TRBJ2-7, with 7 bases that match TRBD2. CDR3 size: 15 residues. CDR1 is SNHLY and CDR2 is FYNNEI in the germline V gene. Germline trimming cut 2 bases from V and 3 bases from J; bases unmatched to any gene: 7. DNA for the CDR3: TGTGCCAGCAGTGAAAAACGGGGGGTCAACTACGAGCAGTACTTC. This gives the protein CASSEKRGVNYEQYF.

The chain is built from TRBV3-1 (or the pseudogene TRBV3-2) and TRBJ1-1; a possible D gene is TRBD1 (5 bases). Germline CDR1 and CDR2: LGHDT and YNNKEL (reference sequence). Trimming took 5 bases from V and 8 from J, leaving 18 bases between them. The CDR3 extends over 14 amino acids. The CDR3: CASSFGGRGPEAFF. The CDR3 nucleotides read TGTGCCAGCAGCTTCGGGGGACGAGGCCCCGAAGCTTTCTTT.

This clone was recorded once. CDR3 in amino acids: CATSDTGLTRSGANVLTF. The CDR3 DNA follows: TGTGCCACCAGTGACACGGGACTTACGCGCTCTGGGGCCAACGTCCTGACTTTC. The V and J genes are TRBV24-1 and TRBJ2-6, with a weak D call TRBD2 (6 bases). V shed 4 bases and J shed 0 bases, with 15 bases lying between them. The CDR3 covers 18 residues. Germline CDR1 is KGHDR and CDR2 is SFDVKD.

V is TRBV12-3 or TRBV12-4 and J is TRBJ2-7; D gene ambiguous. The CDR3 is 13 amino acids. V shed 3 bases and J shed 5 bases, with 11 bases lying between them. Written as DNA, the CDR3 is TGTGCCAGCAGTTTCTCAGCGCCCCACGAGCAGTACTTC. Its translation is CASSFSAPHEQYF.

The DNA of the CDR3 is TGTGCCAGCAGTTACTCGAGAGGATCATTCTCCTACGAGCAGTACTTC. It translates to CASSYSRGSFSYEQYF. The chain joins TRBV6-5 to TRBJ2-7; no reliable D call. The CDR3 runs to 16 residues. Germline loops: CDR1 MNHEY, CDR2 SVGAGI. Trimming left V 0 bases short and J 0 bases short, with 12 bases between.

This sequence joins TRBV5-3 and TRBJ1-5; TRBD1 agrees at 7 bases. TRBV5-3 is known as an ORF, though its function is uncertain. Germline trimming cut 3 bases from V and 3 bases from J; bases unmatched to any gene: 18. CDR3 length: 19 amino acids. CDR3 loop: CARSSPERQGSGPNQPQHF. The DNA of the CDR3 is TGTGCCAGAAGCTCACCTGAACGACAGGGAAGTGGGCCCAATCAGCCCCAGCATTTT.

The chain recombines TRBV29-1 with TRBJ2-1, with D possibly TRBD1 on 5 matching bases. Germline values: CDR1 SQVTM, CDR2 ANQGSEA. Deletions cut 4 bases from V and 3 bases from J, with 7 bases between. The CDR3 covers 12 residues. This CDR3 reads CSVVRVYNEQFF. CDR3 bases: TGCAGCGTTGTCAGGGTCTACAATGAGCAGTTCTTC.

The genes are TRBV2 and TRBJ1-5; D gene ambiguous. Trimming stripped 6 bases from V and 0 bases from J, with 6 bases between. Germline V CDR1 and CDR2: SNHLY, FYNNEI. This CDR3 contains 13 residues. The CDR3 spells CASRQISNQPQHF. CDR3 DNA: TGTGCCAGCAGGCAGATTAGCAATCAGCCCCAGCATTTT.

The count of this clone is one. This sequence joins TRBV5-4 and TRBJ2-7; 7 bases line up with TRBD1. The CDR3 contains 14 residues. V dropped 4 bases and J dropped 2; count of bases not matched to a gene: 6. Germline V CDR1 and CDR2: SGHNT, YYREEE (reference sequence). DNA of the CDR3: TGTGCCAGCAGCCTAGGGGACAGCACCTACGAGCAGTACTTC. As protein: CASSLGDSTYEQYF.

The V and J genes are TRBV11-2 and TRBJ2-3; 9 positions match TRBD1. With 5 bases clipped from V and 0 bases from J, the junction kept 9 bases outside the gene matches. This CDR3 is 17 amino acids long. Germline V gene lookup returns CDR1 SGHAT and CDR2 FQNNGV. The CDR3: CASSPGGQGPSTDTQYF. The CDR3 DNA reads as TGTGCCAGCAGCCCCGGGGGACAGGGCCCAAGCACAGATACGCAGTATTTT.

This clone showed up just once. The rearrangement uses TRBV5-1 and TRBJ1-1, with 7 bases matching TRBD1. The ends lost 3 bases at V and 0 bases at J; junction bases unmatched: 11. This CDR3 comprises 17 residues. CDR1 SGHRS and CDR2 YFSETQ come from the germline V gene. CDR3 sequence reads: CASSSELRGQLNTEAFF. Here the CDR3 DNA reads TGCGCCAGCAGCTCCGAATTGCGGGGACAGTTGAACACTGAAGCTTTCTTT.

The chain couples TRBV28 to TRBJ1-5; TRBD1 is a possible D gene (6 bases). The CDR3 has 14 residues. V lost 5 bases and J 4 bases, leaving 12 bases between the germline ends. Germline V gene sequence: CDR1 MDHEN, CDR2 SYDVKM. CDR3 sequence: CASSRGGPNQPQHF. CDR3 DNA sequence: TGTGCCAGCAGTCGGGGGGGGCCGAATCAGCCCCAGCATTTT.

V usage is TRBV5-1 and J usage is TRBJ2-1; 11 bases fit TRBD2. Unmatched junction bases numbered 7, after V lost 0 bases and J lost 8 bases. The germline V gene encodes CDR1 SGHRS and CDR2 YFSETQ. This CDR3 has 16 residues. The CDR3, as DNA: TGCGCCAGCAGCTTGGCTAGCGGGGGGAGTTTGGATGAGCAGTTCTTC. Translated: CASSLASGGSLDEQFF.

CDR3 bases: TGTGCCAGCAGCTTGGATCAGGGGGCGCGTGGCTACACCTTC. As protein: CASSLDQGARGYTF. V is TRBV5-8 and J is TRBJ1-2; TRBD1 agrees at 8 bases. In germline, CDR1 is SGHTS, CDR2 YDEGEE. The CDR3 runs 14 residues. Unmatched junction bases numbered 5, after V lost 0 bases and J lost 7 bases.

The rearrangement uses TRBV15 and TRBJ2-6; D possibly corresponds to TRBD2 (6 bases). Germline CDR1 and CDR2: LNHNV and YYDKDF (reference sequence). CDR3 length: 17 amino acids. V lost 1 base and J 3 bases, leaving 13 bases between the germline ends. The chain's CDR3 is CATSRGTGSYGANVLTF. CDR3 bases: TGTGCCACCAGCAGAGGGACCGGGAGCTATGGGGCCAACGTCCTGACTTTC. Full variable domain (rest looked up from reference TRBV15 and TRBJ2-6): DAMVIQNPRYQVTQFGKPVTLSCSQTLNHNVMYWYQQKSSQAPKLLFHYYDKDFNNEADTPDNFQSRRPNTSFCFLDIRSPGLGDTAMYLCATSRGTGSYGANVLTFGAGSRLTVL.

This clone occurred once. The J gene is TRBJ1-6, the V gene TRBV5-1, with 8 bases matching TRBD1. This CDR3 is 15 amino acids long. With 0 bases clipped from V and 6 bases from J, the junction kept 2 bases outside the gene matches. Germline CDR1 and CDR2: SGHRS and YFSETQ. The CDR3 DNA reads TGCGCCAGCAGCTTGGGACAGGGGTTTAATTCACCCCTCCACTTT. It codes for CASSLGQGFNSPLHF.